This TCR beta chain was captured by sequencing in a study of cytomegalovirus exposure and HLA in healthy donors. Primers for the PCR totalled 60 Vbeta and 13 Jbeta. The table came from immunoSEQ multiplex PCR; TCRdb's copy has only in-frame clones and leaves some out. The data contain 150,000 to 200,000 clones, 79% of them singletons. This clone was picked up a small number of times. Its matching antigen is unknown. Findings and caveats of the study: In vitro work confirmed that a few CMV-associated chains recognize CMV antigens. Reportedly, cytomegalovirus status was diagnosed with high sensitivity and specificity.

The germline gives CDR1 MDHEN, CDR2 SYDVKM. V shed 3 bases and J 8 bases; nucleotides not matched to a gene: 4. The CDR3 has 14 residues. This receptor was obtained from a man aged 40-50 years in good health and CMV-seronegative. The chain combines TRBV28 with TRBJ1-4; 9 bases align to TRBD1. Sample: PBMCs. The CDR3 is CASSLAGQGEKLFF. The CDR3 DNA reads as TGTGCCAGCAGTTTGGCAGGACAGGGGGAAAAACTGTTTTTT.